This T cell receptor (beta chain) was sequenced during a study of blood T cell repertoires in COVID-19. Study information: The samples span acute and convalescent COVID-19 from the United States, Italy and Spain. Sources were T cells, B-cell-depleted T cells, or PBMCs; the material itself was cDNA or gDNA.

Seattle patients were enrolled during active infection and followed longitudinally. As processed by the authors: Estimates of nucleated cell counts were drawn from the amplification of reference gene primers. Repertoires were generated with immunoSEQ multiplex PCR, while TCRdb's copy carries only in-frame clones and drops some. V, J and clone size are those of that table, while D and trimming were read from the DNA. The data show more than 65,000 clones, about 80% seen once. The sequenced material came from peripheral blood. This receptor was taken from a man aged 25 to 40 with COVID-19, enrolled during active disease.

CDR3: CATSDKDRAAEQYF. The DNA of the CDR3 is TGTGCCACCAGTGATAAGGACAGGGCAGCCGAGCAGTACTTC. V is TRBV24-1 and J is TRBJ2-7; 8 nucleotides align to TRBD1. This CDR3 region has 14 residues. With 3 bases clipped from V and 6 bases from J, the junction kept 6 bases outside the gene matches. Germline loops: CDR1 KGHDR, CDR2 SFDVKD.